The 9 T cell receptor beta chains in this list originate from one sample, sequenced in a study of T cell responses to AZD1222 COVID-19 vaccine. Sequenced by immunoSEQ multiplex PCR; TCRdb stores in-frame clones only, minus some. Of around 120,000 clones listed, approximately 90% are singletons. Material: peripheral blood, obtained 28 days after the second AZD1222 dose. All receptors derive from an adult who received the AZD1222 COVID-19 vaccine.

This clone was seen a handful of times. The chain recombines TRBV29-1 with TRBJ1-1, with a possible D match to TRBD1 (5 bases). Trimming took off 2 bases at V and 1 base at J, with 17 bases between the two ends. CDR1 and CDR2 (germline): SQVTM, ANQGSEA. The CDR3 runs 16 residues. The CDR3 is CSVEILREAGNTEAFF. The CDR3 DNA reads TGCAGCGTTGAAATACTCAGGGAGGCGGGGAACACTGAAGCTTTCTTT.

The J gene is TRBJ1-4, the V gene TRBV5-1; 9 positions agree with TRBD1. CDR3 length: 15 amino acids. The junction had 8 bases not matched to a gene; V was cut back by 3 bases and J by 8 bases. Germline lookup yields CDR1 SGHRS and CDR2 YFSETQ. The CDR3 here is CASSSRTGEGEKLFF. In nucleotides, the CDR3 is TGCGCCAGCAGCTCGCGGACAGGGGAGGGGGAAAAACTGTTTTTT.

This CDR3 is CASSRLDRGPMNTEAFF. Written as DNA, the CDR3 is TGTGCCAGCAGCCGCCTGGACAGGGGACCCATGAACACTGAAGCTTTCTTT. This chain connects TRBV5-6 to TRBJ1-1; 9 positions agree with TRBD1. The CDR3 extends over 17 amino acids. The trim removed 4 bases at V and 0 bases at J, leaving 10 bases unmatched. Germline CDR1 reads SGHDT; CDR2 reads YYEEEE.

The chain is built from TRBV19 and TRBJ1-5; a possible D gene is TRBD1 (6 bases). CDR3 length: 16 residues. Deletions cut 6 bases from V and 3 bases from J, with 18 bases between. Germline CDR1 and CDR2: LNHDA and SQIVND (reference sequence). The CDR3 DNA follows: TGTGCCAGTAGCATATCGGGCAGGGGTAACAATCAGCCCCAGCATTTT. Protein sequence: CASSISGRGNNQPQHF.

The gene calls are TRBV3-1 (or the pseudogene TRBV3-2) and TRBJ2-2; D may be TRBD1 or TRBD2 (5 bases each). CDR1 and CDR2 from the germline V gene are LGHDT and YNNKEL (reference sequence). This CDR3 contains 15 residues. V lost 1 base and J 4 bases, leaving 10 bases between the germline ends. Here the CDR3 reads CASSQAGGGTGELFF. CDR3 DNA: TGTGCCAGCAGCCAAGCTGGGGGTGGCACCGGGGAGCTGTTTTTT.

The chain uses TRBV11-2 and TRBJ2-5; TRBD1 might be the D (6 bases). This CDR3 spans 13 amino acids. The ends were cut back, 5 bases at V and 7 bases at J, with 14 bases in the middle. Germline V gives CDR1 SGHAT, CDR2 FQNNGV. The CDR3 here is CASSLKGGVTQYF. CDR3 sequence (DNA): TGTGCCAGCAGCCTGAAAGGGGGTGTGACCCAGTACTTC.

This clone was seen a few times. The V call is TRBV6-5, the J call TRBJ2-5; D gene ambiguous. The V gene's germline CDR1 is MNHEY and CDR2 SVGAGI. The V and J ends lost 2 bases and 8 bases respectively, with 12 bases between them. The length of the CDR3 is 13 residues. This chain's CDR3 is CASSYRKPDTQYF. In nucleotides, the CDR3 is TGTGCCAGCAGTTACCGTAAGCCGGATACCCAGTACTTC.

The chain combines TRBV7-2 with TRBJ1-3; D ambiguous. V lost 6 bases and J 0 bases, leaving 9 bases between the germline ends. Per the germline V gene, CDR1 is SGHTA and CDR2 is FQGNSA. The CDR3 loop spans 14 amino acids. The CDR3 region is CASRPRSSGNTIYF. In nucleotides, the CDR3 is TGTGCCAGCAGGCCCCGGAGCTCTGGAAACACCATATATTTT.

This clone was observed a handful of times. This chain links TRBV6-5 with TRBJ2-5, with no clear D. In germline, CDR1 is MNHEY, CDR2 SVGAGI. This CDR3 spans 11 amino acids. The V end lost 6 bases, the J end lost 5 bases, and 7 bases lay between the germline ends. The DNA of the CDR3 is TGTGCCAGCAGCCCGAGGGAGACCCAGTACTTC. It is translated as CASSPRETQYF.